One T cell receptor (beta chain) is described in this entry. V was pared by 4 bases and J by 6 bases, with 4 bases of the junction left unmatched. Germline V lookup: CDR1 MNHNS, CDR2 SASEGT. The CDR3 totals 15 residues. Genomic DNA of every subset was divided equally among multiple immunoSEQ plates. What was sequenced on ten immunoSEQ deep assay plates was unsorted PBMC DNA. The assay was immunoSEQ multiplex PCR, and TCRdb's table has in-frame clones only and misses some. Here the sample spans 450,000 to 600,000 clones, around 80% being singletons. HIV-negative, healthy adults without recent acute infections or vaccinations were the donors. This specimen belongs to a study of shared clonotypes between healthy human individuals.

The V call is TRBV6-1, the J call TRBJ2-3, with TRBD2 matching over 13 bases. This receptor was obtained from a woman aged 40 to 50 in good health. Some clones in this sample may be carry-over from other donors' samples. The sequenced sample was PBMCs. The CDR3 loop is CASSGTSGRVDTQYF. In nucleotides, the CDR3 is TGTGCCAGCAGTGGAACTAGCGGGAGGGTCGATACGCAGTATTTT.